This T cell receptor beta chain came from a study of identical twins. MiXCR was run by TCRdb on the 5' RACE reads, yielding one entry per CDR3 protein. The sample includes some 500,000 distinct CDR3 sequences, about 14% of them seen just once. CDR1 and CDR2 from the germline V gene are ENHRY and SYGVKD. CDR3 length: 20 amino acids. On this clonotype: An end of the junction differs from the germline gene, which may be a read error.

The same specimen was also included in a second study, on yellow fever vaccine responses in identical twins.

The sequence was obtained from a woman in her late teens or twenties in good health. The specimen was CD4+ T cells sorted from blood. The chain combines TRBV10-3 with TRBJ2-2; 11 bases fit TRBD2. The CDR3 DNA sequence: TGTGCCATCAGTGGGAGGACTAGCGGGTCGATCCGCGCGAACACCTGGGAGCTGTTTTTT. Amino acid sequence: CAISGRTSGSIRANTWELFF.